This TCR beta chain was documented in a study of blood T cell repertoires in COVID-19 (dated by TCRdb to about 2020). Some background on the complete study: Collaborator samples came from the United States, Italy and Spain and covered acute and convalescent phases of COVID-19. The prospective study material was composed of cDNA or gDNA derived from T cells, B-cell-depleted T cells, or PBMCs. The dataset comprised deeply sampled blood TCRbeta repertoires from subjects exposed to, actively infected with, or recovered from COVID-19. A freely available public database, intended as a resource for researchers studying the immune response to SARS-CoV-2, is where the repertoires were released. The samples were drawn from two sources: the first 160 participants of the ongoing ImmuneRACE study, and 950 to 1,500 subjects contributed by 6 global collaborators. Sample metadata almost always included a de-identified subject ID, COVID-19 status, age in years and sex. Where HLA class I and class II types were available, the types were taken from metadata supplied by the sample provider, not from assay-based typing.

Overall study results and their limits: How much clinical and demographic metadata was included differed by source and by participant, and the metadata was provided uncurated.

Trimming takes 7 bases from V and 8 bases from J, and the germline ends sit 20 bases apart. The CDR3 has 14 amino acids, counting the end cysteine and phenylalanine. The kept DNA is CDR3 alone, 42 bases in frame from the first base. The germline V gene gives CDR1 as SGHDN and CDR2 as FVKESK. This clone was seen a handful of times. Which antigen it targets is not known. Base qualities are not recorded, but no much larger clone differs from it by a single base. Enrolling through a virtual design, the prospective study's participants ranged in age from roughly 18 to 95 years and lived across roughly 24 United States geographic areas. To assign participants to cohorts, the prospective study relied on clinical history that participants themselves reported in a screening survey and a study questionnaire. In the prospective study, mobile phlebotomists collected whole blood, serum and a nasopharyngeal or oropharyngeal swab from each participant. Over an approximately 2-month period, participants in the prospective study had the option of providing additional blood draws and questionnaires. Before DNA extraction, prospective study blood samples were shipped either frozen or at room temperature.

TCRbeta CDR3 regions were amplified from genomic DNA by means of the immunoSEQ Assay, a bias-controlled multiplex PCR. On the authors' methods: Within the assay, amplification of reference gene primers was used to estimate how many nucleated cells each sample contained. To quantify the absolute abundance of each unique TCRbeta CDR3 rearrangement, sequence reads were collapsed and filtered. For each sample, productive Simpson clonality was calculated by taking the square root of Simpson's diversity index across productive rearrangements. The table comes from immuneACCESS by way of TCRdb, which keeps in-frame sequences with V and J called. Part of the clones is missing from these tables; in studies checked, under half for an unresolved V gene and the rest for unknown reasons. The DNA was the basis for D and trimming; V, J and clone size are from that table. This sample lists fewer than 250,000 clones; 65% to 90% were detected once. Approximately 9.1% of the sample belongs to the ten largest clones.

The receptor's source is a woman aged 45-60 years with acute COVID-19. Sample: PBMCs or T cells enriched from blood (not recorded which). In this chain, TRBV14 is recombined with TRBJ1-2, with the D segment identity uncertain. The DNA sequence is as follows: TGTGCCAGCAAACCAAAGCTTAGAGGGTTCGGCTACACCTTC. Translated, it reads CASKPKLRGFGYTF. This CDR3, with the reference TRBV14 and TRBJ1-2 proteins standing in past its ends, gives the full variable domain EAGVTQFPSHSVIEKGQTVTLRCDPISGHDNLYWYRRVMGKEIKFLLHFVKESKQDESGMPNNRFLAERTGGTYSTLKVQPAELEDSGVYFCASKPKLRGFGYTFGSGTRLTVV.